This entry features one TCR beta chain sequence. Its matching antigen is unknown. Only in-frame clones appear in the TCRdb table, and some are missing; sequencing was by immunoSEQ multiplex PCR. The table records tens of thousands of clones, about 90% of them present only once. This sample was taken from a study of early stage breast cancer tumors. Study-level information: Of some 16 invasive breast tumors, fewer than 13 were hormone receptor-positive, HER2-negative. Samples were sequenced at about 9.7-fold average coverage.

Germline V gene data show CDR1 as SGHAT and CDR2 as FQNNGV. V dropped 5 bases and J dropped 5 bases, with 11 bases sitting between them. CDR3 length: 13 amino acids. Study outcomes and limitations: Blood repertoires resembled normal breast more than tumor.

The TCR was taken from a person aged 65 to 85 with breast cancer. Sequenced sample: blood. The chain has TRBV11-2 and TRBJ2-3; D remains unclear. This CDR3 is CASSPSDEDTQYF. The CDR3, as DNA: TGTGCCAGCAGCCCATCAGATGAAGATACGCAGTATTTT.